The 14 T cell receptor beta chains below all came from one sample that was sequenced in a study of T cells in Graves' hyperthyroidism and ophthalmopathy. TCR beta CDR3 sequences were amplified from RNA transcripts. The HTBI set primed first-round TCR CDR3 RT-PCR. MiXCR, applied by TCRdb to the multiplex PCR reads, yields one record per CDR3 protein. The data hold approximately 370,000 distinct CDR3 sequences, with about 15% observed a single time. The specimen was blood. The receptors derive from a woman aged 25 to 39 with Graves' hyperthyroidism that later progressed to Graves' ophthalmopathy.

This clonotype has ten or more counts. The V and J genes are TRBV12-3 or TRBV12-4 and TRBJ1-1; D remains unclear. Deletions cut 0 bases from V and 5 bases from J, with 4 bases between. This CDR3 region has 12 residues. CDR3 region: CASSLAGTEAFF. CDR3 DNA: TGTGCCAGCAGTTTAGCCGGAACTGAAGCTTTCTTT.

The J gene is TRBJ2-2, the V gene TRBV2; TRBD2 is a possible D gene (5 bases). Trimming pared 2 bases from V and 6 bases from J, leaving 7 bases between. In germline, CDR1 is SNHLY, CDR2 FYNNEI. CDR3 length: 13 residues. The CDR3: CASSEREPGELFF. CDR3 in DNA: TGTGCCAGCAGTGAAAGGGAGCCCGGGGAGCTGTTTTTT.

This clonotype was recorded many times. The chain uses TRBV20-1 and TRBJ2-3; D remains unclear. The V and J ends lost 3 bases and 3 bases respectively, with 10 bases between them. The CDR3 sequence is 13 residues long. Germline CDR1 and CDR2: DFQATT and SNEGSKA (reference sequence). The CDR3 DNA sequence: TGCAGTGCTAGTCACACCCAGACAGATACGCAGTATTTT. Its translation: CSASHTQTDTQYF.

The sample holds many counts of this clonotype. The V and J genes are TRBV29-1 and TRBJ2-1; 14 bases are a match to TRBD2. J lost 7 bases, V lost 6 bases, and 8 bases had no gene match. The CDR3 has 15 residues. The V gene's germline CDR1 is SQVTM and CDR2 ANQGSEA. The CDR3 bases are TGCAGCGTCGAAATGGGACTAGCGGGAGATAATGAGCAGTTCTTC. As protein: CSVEMGLAGDNEQFF.

The chain uses TRBV6-2 or TRBV6-3 and TRBJ1-2; D gene uncertain. The V gene's germline CDR1 is MNHEY and CDR2 SVGEGT. The CDR3 runs 14 residues. V shed 2 bases and J shed 1 base, with 8 bases lying between them. The CDR3 loop is CASSYREFNYGYTF. The CDR3 coding sequence is TGTGCCAGCAGTTACCGGGAGTTTAACTATGGCTACACCTTC.

The rearrangement links TRBV7-9 to TRBJ2-7, with 11 bases matching TRBD2. The V segment lost 3 bases and the J segment 1 base; nucleotides outside the gene matches: 11. This CDR3 spans 18 amino acids. Per germline, CDR1 SEHNR and CDR2 FQNEAQ (reference sequence). CDR3 nucleotides: TGTGCCAGCAGCTTTGCGGGACTAGCGGTGACCGAATCCTACGAGCAGTACTTC. Translation: CASSFAGLAVTESYEQYF.

The table lists this clonotype with many counts. The J gene is TRBJ1-2, the V gene TRBV6-1; D is ambiguous. Trimming shortened V by 5 bases and J by 3 bases, and 16 bases separated the two germline ends. Germline CDR1 MNHNS, CDR2 SASEGT. CDR3 length: 15 amino acids. CDR3 in amino acids: CASSLDTAWDYGYTF. The CDR3 DNA sequence: TGTGCCAGCAGTTTAGACACCGCCTGGGACTATGGCTACACCTTC.

This clonotype appeared once. This may be a read error: a much more frequent sequence differs by one nucleotide. The chain is built from TRBV9 and TRBJ1-6; the D is unclear. Germline V gives CDR1 SGDLS, CDR2 YYNGEE. V lost 4 bases and J 9 bases, leaving 20 bases between the germline ends. The CDR3 is 16 residues long. The CDR3 region has the DNA TGTGCCAGCAGCAGAGGATCCGGGCTACAAGGTTCACCCCTCCACTTT. It is translated as CASSRGSGLQGSPLHF.

Many counts were recorded for this clonotype. The chain has TRBV28 and TRBJ1-2; D uncertain. Per the germline V gene, CDR1 is MDHEN and CDR2 is SYDVKM. The V end was cut by 4 bases, the J end by 8 bases, with 8 bases between. This CDR3 contains 11 residues. The CDR3 DNA follows: TGTGCCAGCAGTTCTAGACGGGGCTACACCTTC. Translation: CASSSRRGYTF.

The CDR3 reads CASSGTGGDYGYTF. The DNA for the CDR3 is TGTGCCAGCTCGGGGACAGGGGGGGACTATGGCTACACCTTC. This chain links TRBV2 with TRBJ1-2, with 11 bases fitting TRBD1. The CDR3 loop spans 14 amino acids. CDR1 and CDR2 (germline): SNHLY, FYNNEI. J gave up 3 bases and V 8 bases, and 5 bases lay outside the gene matches.

This clonotype was counted at least ten times. The rearrangement uses TRBV28 and TRBJ2-2; 9 bases are shared with TRBD2. CDR3 length: 18 amino acids. Germline V CDR1 and CDR2: MDHEN, SYDVKM. With V trimmed by 6 bases and J by 6 bases, 17 bases remained unmatched. In nucleotides, the CDR3 is TGTGCCAGCAGACCCTCATCCGGGGCGGGGGGGCTTTCCGGGGAGCTGTTTTTT. This gives the protein CASRPSSGAGGLSGELFF.

This rearrangement joins TRBV5-1 to TRBJ2-3; 13 bases agree with TRBD2. Germline CDR1 SGHRS, CDR2 YFSETQ. Trimming cost V 7 bases and J 4 bases; bases outside gene matches: 12. CDR3 size: 17 residues. The CDR3 protein is CASCGTSGMGPADTQYF. CDR3 in DNA: TGCGCCAGCTGCGGGACTAGCGGGATGGGTCCGGCAGATACGCAGTATTTT.

This clonotype has more than one count but fewer than ten. The rearrangement links TRBV9 to TRBJ2-6; TRBD1 might be the D (6 bases). V gave up 6 bases and J gave up 2 bases, with 15 bases separating them. The CDR3 runs 16 residues. Per germline, CDR1 SGDLS and CDR2 YYNGEE. The CDR3 reads CASNRNRVTGANVLTF. DNA of the CDR3: TGTGCCAGCAACCGAAACAGGGTCACTGGGGCCAACGTCCTGACTTTC.

The chain recombines TRBV20-1 with TRBJ2-1, with D maybe TRBD2 (5 bases). This CDR3 has 13 amino acids. Trimming stripped 0 bases from V and 4 bases from J, with 7 bases between. Germline loops: CDR1 DFQATT, CDR2 SNEGSKA (reference sequence). The CDR3 loop is CSARDGRYNEQFF. CDR3 nucleotide sequence: TGCAGTGCTAGAGATGGGAGATACAATGAGCAGTTCTTC.